The text below deals with one T cell receptor beta chain. Generated by immunoSEQ multiplex PCR, the TCRdb table keeps only in-frame clones and is missing some. The data show under 550,000 clones, with approximately 90% seen just once and 9% to 15% held by the top ten. The treatment is: around 19 received Ad26.COV2.S at low or high dose, single or two shots; about 5 received placebo; per-sample allocation not given. Vaccine and placebo recipients were sampled on day 63 after the first injection. There are 17 residues in the CDR3. Trimming shortened V by 3 bases and J by 1 base, and 15 bases separated the two germline ends. Germline CDR1 is MGHRA and CDR2 is YSYEKL. This entry belongs to a study of Ad26.COV2.S vaccination and SARS-CoV-2 variants.

The receptor was derived from a person aged 18-60 years who received the Ad26.COV2.S COVID-19 vaccine or a placebo. Sequences were derived from peripheral blood, sampled in a trial of Ad26.COV2.S vaccine versus placebo. The V gene is TRBV4-1, the J gene TRBJ2-2, with D perhaps given as TRBD1 or TRBD2 (5 bases each). The CDR3 nucleotides are TGCGCCAGCAGCCATTCAATGACAGCGGAGAACACCGGGGAGCTGTTTTTT. Its protein product is CASSHSMTAENTGELFF.